These 32 T cell receptor beta chains came from one sample sequenced in a study of blood T cell repertoires in COVID-19. Some clones are missing from TCRdb's copy, which holds only in-frame ones; the method was immunoSEQ multiplex PCR. The table has 320,000 or so clones, 85% seen once. Source material: PBMCs or T cells enriched from blood (not recorded which). The receptors were gathered from a young woman who had been exposed to COVID-19.

The chain uses TRBV11-3 and TRBJ1-1; D remains ambiguous. CDR1 is SGHNT, CDR2 YENEEA, per germline. The CDR3 is 13 amino acids. V gave up 0 bases and J gave up 5 bases, with 7 bases separating them. The CDR3 protein is CASSLDGRTEAFF. CDR3 bases: TGTGCCAGCAGCTTAGATGGGAGGACTGAAGCTTTCTTT.

This chain connects TRBV14 to TRBJ2-5; D gene unclear. The V end was cut by 3 bases, the J end by 3 bases, with 11 bases between. The CDR3 extends over 14 amino acids. Germline lookup yields CDR1 SGHDN and CDR2 FVKESK. As DNA, the CDR3 is TGTGCCAGCAGCCAGTCGGGTTGGAAAGAGACCCAGTACTTC. Its protein product is CASSQSGWKETQYF.

The chain couples TRBV28 to TRBJ1-5, with D uncertain. Germline V lookup: CDR1 MDHEN, CDR2 SYDVKM. Trimming left V 3 bases short and J 6 bases short, with 6 bases between. This CDR3 is 12 amino acids long. The CDR3 is CASSFYGQPQHF. The CDR3 region has the DNA TGTGCCAGCAGTTTTTACGGTCAGCCCCAGCATTTT.

This clone came up a few times. The CDR3 DNA reads as TGTGCCACCCCGACAGGCAATCAGCCCCAGCATTTT. It codes for CATPTGNQPQHF. This chain links TRBV25-1 with TRBJ1-5, with a tentative D call TRBD1 (5 bases). This CDR3 has 12 amino acids. Per the germline V gene, CDR1 is MGHDK and CDR2 is SYGVNS. Trimming removed 10 bases at V and 2 bases at J, with 9 bases between.

The rearrangement links TRBV7-2 to TRBJ2-3; D gene unclear. The V gene's germline CDR1 is SGHTA and CDR2 FQGNSA. This CDR3 is 14 amino acids long. V lost 5 bases and J lost 6, with 15 bases in between. The CDR3 protein is CASSLDPYRDTQYF. The CDR3 DNA follows: TGTGCCAGCAGCCTAGACCCCTACCGGGATACGCAGTATTTT.

The table lists this clone with a count of one. One end of the junction fails to match germline, which may point to a read error. The chain couples TRBV7-3 to TRBJ2-1, with 7 bases identical to TRBD1. This CDR3 region has 15 residues. CDR1 is SGHTA, CDR2 FQGTGA, per germline. The CDR3 nucleotides read TGTGCCAGCAGCCTAACGACAGGGAATTACAATGAGCAGTTCTTC. Encoded protein: CASSLTTGNYNEQFF.

This chain links TRBV19 with TRBJ2-1; TRBD2 aligns across 12 bases. The CDR3 is 15 amino acids. The ends lost 3 bases at V and 7 bases at J; junction bases unmatched: 4. Germline V lookup: CDR1 LNHDA, CDR2 SQIVND (reference sequence). The CDR3 DNA is TGTGCCAGTAGTATGGCTAGCGGGAGGGGAAATGAGCAGTTCTTC. It yields the protein CASSMASGRGNEQFF.

The chain combines TRBV28 with TRBJ2-1; TRBD2 is a possible D gene (6 bases). The germline CDR1 and CDR2 sequences are MDHEN and SYDVKM. With 1 base removed from V and 7 bases from J, the gap between germline ends came to 20 bases. The CDR3 contains 17 residues. The CDR3 bases are TGTGCCAGCAGTTTATCACCGCCCCCTCTGGGGGGTAATGAGCAGTTCTTC. It specifies CASSLSPPPLGGNEQFF.

This clone was picked up a small number of times. The rearrangement joins TRBV7-6 to TRBJ2-1; the match to TRBD2 covers 16 bases. CDR1 is SGHVS and CDR2 is FNYEAQ in the germline V gene. The CDR3 is made up of 18 amino acids. With V trimmed by 3 bases and J by 6 bases, 8 bases remained unmatched. The CDR3 region is CASSLGLAGGPPINEQFF. The CDR3 DNA sequence: TGTGCCAGCAGCTTGGGACTAGCGGGAGGGCCGCCGATCAATGAGCAGTTCTTC.

The CDR3 sequence is CASSIRGFPEQYF. DNA for the CDR3: TGTGCCAGTAGTATACGGGGGTTTCCCGAGCAGTACTTC. The chain employs TRBV19 and TRBJ2-7; weak D call: TRBD2 (6 bases). The ends were cut back, 2 bases at V and 6 bases at J, with 11 bases in the middle. Germline assignment: CDR1 LNHDA and CDR2 SQIVND (reference sequence). The CDR3 extends over 13 amino acids. Drawing the rest from reference TRBV19 and TRBJ2-7, the complete variable domain is DGGITQSPKYLFRKEGQNVTLSCEQNLNHDAMYWYRQDPGQGLRLIYYSQIVNDFQKGDIAEGYSVSREKKESFPLTVTSAQKNPTAFYLCASSIRGFPEQYFGPGTRLTVT.

This clone was counted a few times. In the same sample, other DNA sequences code for this CDR3. V gene TRBV9 combines with J gene TRBJ1-1, with 8 positions matching TRBD1. This CDR3 spans 13 amino acids. Looked up from germline, CDR1 is SGDLS and CDR2 is YYNGEE. V lost 5 bases, J lost 2 bases, and 2 bases stayed unmatched. CDR3 protein: CASRDRGNTEAFF. The DNA of the CDR3 is TGTGCCAGCAGAGACAGGGGAAACACTGAAGCTTTCTTT. Looking up the rest from reference TRBV9 and TRBJ1-1 gives the full variable domain: DSGVTQTPKHLITATGQRVTLRCSPRSGDLSVYWYQQSLDQGLQFLIQYYNGEERAKGNILERFSAQQFPDLHSELNLSSLELGDSALYFCASRDRGNTEAFFGQGTRLTVV.

J is TRBJ2-7 and V is TRBV19, with 9 bases fitting TRBD1. Trimming took 4 bases from V and 4 from J; bases not matched to a gene: 11. CDR1 is LNHDA and CDR2 is SQIVND in the germline V gene (reference sequence). The CDR3 has 16 residues. In nucleotides, the CDR3 is TGTGCCAGTAGTAGGGCGGCGGACAGGGGAGATTACGAGCAGTACTTC. Its protein is CASSRAADRGDYEQYF.

V gene TRBV7-3 combines with J gene TRBJ1-1; D uncertain. The CDR3 extends over 13 amino acids. Germline CDR1 and CDR2: SGHTA and FQGTGA. The V end lost 1 base, the J end lost 11 bases, and 14 bases lay between the germline ends. Here the CDR3 DNA reads TGTGCCAGCAGCTTAAACCCTGAGGATCAGGCTTTCTTT. This encodes CASSLNPEDQAFF.

This chain joins TRBV3-1 (or the pseudogene TRBV3-2) and TRBJ1-3; D is uncertain. CDR1 is LGHDT, CDR2 YNNKEL, per germline (reference sequence). Trimming removed 1 base from V and 0 bases from J, with 10 bases in between. This CDR3 is 16 amino acids long. The CDR3 coding sequence is TGTGCCAGCAGCCAAGGTGGGCCCGTCTCTGGAAACACCATATATTTT. Protein product: CASSQGGPVSGNTIYF.

V usage is TRBV27 and J usage is TRBJ2-7; 10 bases match TRBD1. This CDR3 region has 14 residues. Germline-derived CDR1 and CDR2 are MNHEY and SMNVEV (reference sequence). Trimming removed 5 bases from V and 5 bases from J; junction bases left unmatched: 6. The CDR3 nucleotides read TGTGCCAGCAGTATGGGACAGGGGTTCCACGAGCAGTACTTC. Translating it yields CASSMGQGFHEQYF.

The rearrangement joins TRBV21-1 to TRBJ1-5. TRBV21-1 constitutes a pseudogene. The CDR3 extends over 15 amino acids. CDR3 sequence (DNA): TGTGCCAGCAGCAAAGTGGAAGAGGCCCGTCAGCCCCAGCATTTT. This translates into CASSKVEEARQPQHF.

The chain employs TRBV18 and TRBJ1-5, with a tentative D call TRBD1 (6 bases). Trimming took off 6 bases at V and 3 bases at J, with 9 bases between the two ends. The CDR3 loop spans 13 amino acids. The germline CDR1 and CDR2 sequences are KGHSH and LQKENI. As DNA, the CDR3 is TGTGCCAGCTCTCGGACAGACAATCAGCCCCAGCATTTT. Residues: CASSRTDNQPQHF.

The rearrangement links TRBV7-9 to TRBJ2-7; TRBD1 matches 10 bases. This CDR3 spans 14 amino acids. V was pared by 4 bases and J by 7 bases, with 7 bases of the junction left unmatched. Germline-derived CDR1 and CDR2 are SEHNR and FQNEAQ (reference sequence). The CDR3 reads CASSSRDRGEEQYF. CDR3 coding DNA: TGTGCCAGCAGCTCCCGGGACAGGGGTGAGGAGCAGTACTTC.

This chain connects TRBV11-2 to TRBJ1-6, with no clear D. V dropped 0 bases and J dropped 1 base, with 10 bases sitting between them. CDR1 and CDR2 from the germline V gene are SGHAT and FQNNGV. The CDR3 has 17 residues. The CDR3 bases are TGTGCCAGCAGCTTAGAGCCAGGTTTTTCCTATAATTCACCCCTCCACTTT. Its translation is CASSLEPGFSYNSPLHF.

This clone was recorded a few times. This chain connects TRBV6-4 to TRBJ2-1; 9 bases agree with TRBD2. The trim removed 4 bases at V and 0 bases at J, leaving 1 base unmatched. This CDR3 comprises 15 residues. Germline CDR1 reads MRHNA; CDR2 reads SNTAGT. The CDR3 coding sequence is TGTGCCAGCAGTGGTAGCGGGAGCTCCTACAATGAGCAGTTCTTC. This sequence encodes CASSGSGSSYNEQFF.

The J gene is TRBJ2-7, the V gene TRBV19, with TRBD1 matching over 7 bases. The trim removed 4 bases at V and 3 bases at J, leaving 6 bases unmatched. This CDR3 has 14 amino acids. Germline loops: CDR1 LNHDA, CDR2 SQIVND (reference sequence). CDR3 in DNA: TGTGCCAGTAGTAGCGGACAGGTTAGCTACGAGCAGTACTTC. The encoded protein is CASSSGQVSYEQYF.

The V call is TRBV14, the J call TRBJ1-2; 10 nucleotides match TRBD1. Germline V gene sequence: CDR1 SGHDN, CDR2 FVKESK. Germline trimming cut 3 bases from V and 8 bases from J; bases unmatched to any gene: 9. The length of the CDR3 is 15 residues. CDR3 nucleotide sequence: TGTGCCAGCAGCCATCGCGGACAGGGGGGTCGAGGCTACACCTTC. It encodes CASSHRGQGGRGYTF. The entire variable domain, with the rest obtained from reference TRBV14 and TRBJ1-2, is as follows: EAGVTQFPSHSVIEKGQTVTLRCDPISGHDNLYWYRRVMGKEIKFLLHFVKESKQDESGMPNNRFLAERTGGTYSTLKVQPAELEDSGVYFCASSHRGQGGRGYTFGSGTRLTVV.

V is TRBV19 and J is TRBJ1-1, with 8 bases fitting TRBD1. Trimming took 5 bases from V and 1 from J; bases not matched to a gene: 6. This CDR3 spans 15 amino acids. Germline CDR1 reads LNHDA; CDR2 reads SQIVND (reference sequence). CDR3 in amino acids: CASSPRGRENTEAFF. The DNA for the CDR3 is TGTGCCAGTAGTCCCAGGGGGCGAGAGAACACTGAAGCTTTCTTT.

The chain has TRBV7-9 and TRBJ1-4, with D maybe TRBD1 (5 bases). V dropped 5 bases and J dropped 5 bases, with 12 bases sitting between them. In germline, CDR1 is SEHNR, CDR2 FQNEAQ (reference sequence). CDR3 length: 14 amino acids. This CDR3 is CASSLTVTNEKLFF. CDR3 coding DNA: TGTGCCAGCAGCCTGACAGTTACCAATGAAAAACTGTTTTTT.

V usage is TRBV30 and J usage is TRBJ2-3; D call uncertain. The CDR3 totals 13 residues. Germline V gene sequence: CDR1 GTSNPN, CDR2 SVGIG (reference sequence). With 0 bases removed from V and 7 bases from J, the gap between germline ends came to 11 bases. CDR3 residues: CAWSVHELNTQYF. The CDR3 region has the DNA TGTGCCTGGAGTGTTCATGAGCTAAATACGCAGTATTTT.

In DNA, the CDR3 is TGTGCCAGCAGTTACGGGGGGACAGGGAACACTGAAGCTTTCTTT. Translation gives CASSYGGTGNTEAFF. This chain joins TRBV6-5 and TRBJ1-1; 8 bases are shared with TRBD1. With V trimmed by 2 bases and J by 1 base, 3 bases remained unmatched. This CDR3 has 15 amino acids. Germline loops: CDR1 MNHEY, CDR2 SVGAGI.

The gene calls are TRBV30 and TRBJ2-7, with a tentative D call TRBD2 (6 bases). The V end lost 3 bases, the J end lost 4 bases, and 16 bases lay between the germline ends. CDR1 is GTSNPN, CDR2 SVGIG, per germline (reference sequence). This CDR3 region has 14 residues. The CDR3 is CAWSGTGVEYEQYF. CDR3 DNA sequence: TGTGCCTGGAGCGGGACTGGGGTTGAGTACGAGCAGTACTTC.

This chain's CDR3 is CASSAPGRLGYGYTF. The CDR3 DNA follows: TGTGCCAGTAGTGCTCCGGGGAGGTTGGGCTATGGCTACACCTTC. V usage is TRBV19 and J usage is TRBJ1-2; no clear D gene. The CDR3 runs to 15 residues. Deletions cut 5 bases from V and 4 bases from J, with 17 bases between. Germline CDR1 and CDR2: LNHDA and SQIVND (reference sequence). Based on the CDR3 plus reference TRBV19 and TRBJ1-2, the full variable domain is DGGITQSPKYLFRKEGQNVTLSCEQNLNHDAMYWYRQDPGQGLRLIYYSQIVNDFQKGDIAEGYSVSREKKESFPLTVTSAQKNPTAFYLCASSAPGRLGYGYTFGSGTRLTVV.

DNA of the CDR3: TGTGCCAGTAGTATAGGGCTTGGGGGGAATCAGCCCCAGCATTTT. Amino acid sequence: CASSIGLGGNQPQHF. The V gene is TRBV19, the J gene TRBJ1-5, with D possibly being TRBD1 (5 bases). Trimming cost V 1 base and J 4 bases, with 11 bases left between them. This CDR3 region has 15 residues. Germline loops: CDR1 LNHDA, CDR2 SQIVND (reference sequence).

This clone appeared a single time. J is TRBJ2-7 and V is TRBV6-5, with TRBD1 identical over 9 bases. The CDR3 has 16 residues. V lost 3 bases to trimming and J lost 4 bases; unmatched junction nucleotides: 10. Germline values: CDR1 MNHEY, CDR2 SVGAGI. The chain's CDR3 is CASSYSTGGTRYEQYF. The CDR3 nucleotides are TGTGCCAGCAGTTATTCAACAGGGGGCACTAGATACGAGCAGTACTTC.

CDR3 bases: TGTGCCAGCAGCCATTCCCCGCGGGGGGCGGGTGGAAACACCATATATTTT. It translates to CASSHSPRGAGGNTIYF. V and J are TRBV11-2 and TRBJ1-3, with D possibly matching TRBD1 (6 bases). CDR3 length: 17 residues. Per germline, CDR1 SGHAT and CDR2 FQNNGV. V gave up 5 bases and J gave up 3 bases, with 20 bases separating them.

CDR3 protein: CASSPPGGSRSSEAFF. In DNA, the CDR3 is TGTGCCAGCAGCCCACCCGGGGGGAGCCGCAGCTCTGAAGCTTTCTTT. This chain links TRBV28 with TRBJ1-1; D is possibly TRBD1 (5 bases). The V end was cut by 6 bases, the J end by 6 bases, with 23 bases between. This CDR3 region has 16 residues. Germline V CDR1 and CDR2: MDHEN, SYDVKM.